This TCR beta chain was retrieved from a study of STAT5B mutations in CD4+ large granular lymphocyte leukemia. The protocol was immunoSEQ multiplex PCR, while the TCRdb copy is restricted to in-frame clones and leaves out a portion. The sample includes around 35,000 clones, about 70% of them seen just once. The CDR3 has 14 residues. The V end was cut by 2 bases, the J end by 0 bases, with 9 bases between. Germline V gives CDR1 SQVTM, CDR2 ANQGSEA. The sequencing sample was made of CD4+ T cells from blood buffy coats. The V gene is TRBV29-1, the J gene TRBJ2-3; D gene ambiguous. The clonotype comes from a human donor in good health. The CDR3 coding sequence is TGCAGCGTTGAATTACCCGGGAGCACAGATACGCAGTATTTT. Translation gives CSVELPGSTDTQYF.